This T cell receptor beta chain was observed in a study of cytotoxic CD8 clonotypes in ibrutinib-treated CLL. The study, taken as a whole, reports: Contraction or stability on treatment characterized the public clonotypes, which were uncommon.

The count of this clone is one. Its antigen is currently unknown. V lost 1 base and J lost 5, with 6 bases in between. The length of the CDR3 is 13 residues. Germline CDR1 and CDR2: GTSNPN and SVGIG (reference sequence). Measured with immunoSEQ multiplex PCR; TCRdb has only the in-frame clones, and not every one. The table shows more than 200,000 clones, with 79% occurring only once. This chain joins TRBV30 and TRBJ1-6; D remains ambiguous. This clonotype was obtained from a human donor with chronic lymphocytic leukemia. The sample here was PBMCs, taken after 12 months of ibrutinib treatment. CDR3 protein: CAWSGGNNSPLHF. The CDR3 DNA reads as TGTGCCTGGAGTGGGGGTAATAATTCACCCCTCCACTTT.